This TCR beta chain was retrieved from a study of monozygotic twins with inflammatory bowel disease (dated by TCRdb to between 2018 and 2021). Turning to the overall study: In total, 28 monozygotic twin pairs made up the full study: 19 Danish pairs, all IBD-discordant, plus nine German pairs, of which four were IBD-concordant and five were IBD-discordant. The search for disease-associated traits relied mainly on comparing IBD patients with their genetically identical healthy co-twins within discordant pairs. Each individual had, on average, about 151 000 unique TCRalpha sequences and 181 000 unique TCRbeta sequences available for analysis. The investigation overall reported the following: The analysis was unable to tell apart different T cell subtypes. IBD patients had lower TCRbeta repertoire diversity, measured by the inverse Simpson index, than their healthy co-twins. Repertoire similarity did not differ between concordant and discordant twins, which could be due to limited statistical power. No single strong signal or clonotype linked to IBD turned up in the results, so the idea that one exists was not supported. Because patients received different immunosuppressive treatments, the repertoires may have picked up extra background noise and variability between individuals. Compared with healthy twins, IBD patients shared fewer clonotypes with other individuals, and the difference was most pronounced in patients with signs of disease activity.

As to this clonotype: Its target antigen remains unknown.

Receptors were amplified or captured by 5' RACE. The input for every TCR library was roughly 3.5 ug of total RNA. For each sample, cDNA synthesis was carried out in eight separate reactions using SMARTScribe reverse transcriptase. During cDNA synthesis, template switching introduced unique molecular identifiers that contained a 6-nucleotide sample barcode. Amplification of TCRalpha and TCRbeta cDNA involved two nested PCRs of approximately 16 and 9 cycles, and each PCR was followed by bead purification. Before amplification, the cDNA was treated with uracil DNA-glycosylase and purified using the QIAquick PCR purification kit. The second PCR was the step at which Illumina TruSeq-compatible adapters and sample-specific barcodes were added. Library quality and concentration were checked on TapeStation and Qubit, and libraries were pooled at roughly 5.1 ng each. Sequencing of the pooled libraries was done on an Illumina HiSeq2500 single-index Rapid Run using custom sequencing primers and 2 x 100 bp reads. Regarding the original processing steps: MiGEC version 1.2.6 was used for UMI-based consensus assembly to correct PCR and sequencing errors. MiXCR version 2.1.1 was used for V(D)J alignment, clonotype assembly and CDR3 extraction. Gene usage, clonotype sharing and MAIT/NKT TCR abundance were normalised by analysing the top 1000, 10 000 and 20 000 clonotypes per sample. Diversity was computed as the inverse Simpson index with the vegan R package after downsampling to 27 000 UMIs. Paired Mann-Whitney U tests were applied to discordant twin pairs, with Benjamini-Hochberg correction for multiple testing. TCRdb reprocessed the reads and provides one entry for every CDR3 protein sequence; no DNA is given. The V and J calls come from TCRdb's annotation, not from the publication. This sample's table contains about 380,000 distinct CDR3 sequences. The ten largest clones add up to 2% to 3% of the sample.

From each donor, an approximately 2.5 ml peripheral blood sample was collected into PAXgene tubes and stored at -80 degrees C. Without any T cell sorting, total RNA was extracted from whole blood using the PAXgene blood miRNA kit on an automated QIAcube. Peripheral blood from monozygotic twin pairs who were concordant or discordant for inflammatory bowel disease underwent deep TCRalpha and TCRbeta repertoire profiling using unique molecular barcoding. Smoking habits were recorded for all twin pairs, and individuals were classified as current, former or never smokers. The sample consisted of blood. The sequence was obtained from a human donor with ulcerative colitis or Crohn's disease, or a healthy co-twin of an affected twin (not recorded which).

The CDR3 corresponds to CASSLKPNNDYNEQFF. The chain links TRBV7-2 with TRBJ2-1. The CDR3 contains 16 residues, cysteine and phenylalanine counted. There is no recorded DNA. CDR1 and CDR2 were assigned from the germline V gene as SGHTA and FQGNSA.